These T cell receptor beta chains were read from a single sample in a study of response to subunit inactivated influenza vaccine. Via MiXCR, TCRdb re-called the RT-PCR reads, giving one row per CDR3 protein. The repertoire holds 170,000 or so distinct CDR3 sequences, with around 10% as singletons. The material sequenced was CD8+ T cells sorted from PBMCs, taken around 25 months after vaccination. These receptors were taken from a man aged 50-75 years who received an inactivated influenza vaccine. CDR3s include the opening cysteine and the closing phenylalanine or tryptophan. Each record gives: J gene, V gene, clone size, D gene, CDR3 protein, CDR3 DNA. D genes are given only for firm matches. The size entry is marked missing in some rows and otherwise reads once, few, many or a size class.

TRBJ2-2 | TRBV7-6 | . | TRBD2 | CASSLAEASGRTTGELFF | TGTGCCAGCAGCTTAGCCGAGGCTAGCGGGAGGACGACCGGGGAGCTGTTTTTT
TRBJ2-1 | TRBV20-1 | few | TRBD2 | CSASGPSGDYNEQFF | TGCAGTGCTAGCGGACCTAGCGGGGATTACAATGAGCAGTTCTTC
TRBJ1-2 | TRBV6-5 | . | . | CASSYSVQGNYGYTF | TGTGCCAGCAGTTACTCTGTCCAGGGGAACTATGGCTACACCTTC
TRBJ2-1 | TRBV4-1 | few | . | CASSLRGASSYNEQFF | TGCGCCAGCAGCCTCCGCGGGGCGAGCTCCTACAATGAGCAGTTCTTC
TRBJ1-6 | TRBV7-8 | many | TRBD1 | CASSLDTGAVSPLHF | TGTGCCAGCAGCTTAGATACAGGGGCGGTTTCACCCCTCCACTTT
TRBJ1-1 | TRBV6-5 | . | TRBD1 | CASSYWAGQGVMNTEAFF | TGTGCCAGCAGTTATTGGGCTGGACAGGGGGTTATGAACACTGAAGCTTTCTTT
TRBJ1-5 | TRBV28 | . | . | CASTEYQPNQPQHF | TGTGCCAGCACTGAATACCAACCGAATCAGCCCCAGCATTTT
TRBJ1-1 | TRBV10-3 | . | . | CAISLDNSLVMNTEAFF | TGTGCCATCAGCTTAGACAACAGTCTAGTAATGAACACTGAAGCTTTCTTT
TRBJ2-7 | TRBV24-1 | . | TRBD2 | CATSAGGLENEQYF | TGTGCCACCAGTGCGGGGGGACTCGAGAACGAGCAGTACTTC
TRBJ2-3 | TRBV12-3/TRBV12-4 | . | TRBD2 | CASCLYGTSGGASPDTQYF | TGTGCCAGCTGTTTATACGGGACTAGCGGGGGGGCTAGTCCAGATACGCAGTATTTT
TRBJ2-1 | TRBV4-3 | . | TRBD1 | CASSQSRTGYINEQFF | TGCGCCAGCAGCCAAAGCCGGACAGGGTACATCAATGAGCAGTTCTTC
TRBJ2-7 | TRBV7-9 | few | . | CASGSASYEQYF | TGTGCCAGCGGTAGCGCTTCCTACGAGCAGTACTTC
TRBJ2-7 | TRBV7-9 | few | . | CASSLTGKAYEQYF | TGTGCCAGCAGCTTAACAGGAAAGGCATACGAGCAGTACTTC
TRBJ2-7 | TRBV6-2/TRBV6-3 | few | . | CASRDSREQYF | TGTGCCAGCCGGGACTCTCGCGAGCAGTACTTC
TRBJ2-3 | TRBV28 | few | . | CASSLQTLASSTDTQYF | TGTGCCAGCAGTTTACAGACTCTAGCTAGTAGCACAGATACGCAGTATTTT
TRBJ2-1 | TRBV7-9 | few | . | CASSLYRENEQFF | TGTGCCAGCAGCTTGTACAGGGAGAATGAGCAGTTCTTC
TRBJ2-7 | TRBV6-1 | few | . | CASSRDGPHYEQYF | TGTGCCAGCAGTAGGGACGGGCCTCACTACGAGCAGTACTTC
TRBJ2-7 | TRBV29-1 | few | . | CSVEDRGSFEYEQYF | TGCAGCGTTGAAGATCGGGGTAGTTTCGAGTACGAGCAGTACTTC
TRBJ2-3 | TRBV11-2 | many | . | CASSFDLDWGSTDTQYF | TGTGCCAGCAGCTTTGATCTTGACTGGGGAAGCACAGATACGCAGTATTTT
TRBJ2-3 | TRBV7-9 | . | TRBD1 | CASSSGQGSTDTQYF | TGTGCCAGCAGCTCGGGACAGGGGAGCACAGATACGCAGTATTTT
TRBJ2-7 | TRBV7-9 | many | . | CASSSTSHEQYF | TGTGCCAGCAGCTCAACTTCCCACGAGCAGTACTTC
TRBJ2-7 | TRBV19 | . | TRBD1 | CASSKDRISYEQYF | TGTGCCAGTAGTAAGGACAGGATCTCCTACGAGCAGTACTTC
TRBJ2-3 | TRBV7-2 | few | . | CASSFALALETSTDTQYF | TGTGCCAGCAGCTTTGCCCTCGCCCTAGAGACTAGCACAGATACGCAGTATTTT
TRBJ2-3 | TRBV12-3/TRBV12-4 | many | . | CASSLGLSGSSSTDTQYF | TGTGCCAGCAGTTTGGGTTTAAGCGGATCTTCTAGCACAGATACGCAGTATTTT
TRBJ2-3 | TRBV7-8 | . | . | CASRPTPGASTDTQYF | TGTGCCAGCAGACCCACCCCCGGGGCCAGCACAGATACGCAGTATTTT
TRBJ2-3 | TRBV7-8 | . | TRBD2 | CASSKAAGGPLDTQYF | TGTGCCAGCAGCAAAGCCGCGGGAGGGCCCTTAGATACGCAGTATTTT
TRBJ2-2 | TRBV24-1 | few | TRBD2 | CATSDAGLAGRGELFF | TGTGCCACCAGTGATGCCGGACTAGCGGGACGTGGGGAGCTGTTTTTT
TRBJ2-5 | TRBV27 | . | . | CASSLRGALGSETQYF | TGTGCCAGCAGTTTACGAGGAGCCCTTGGTAGTGAGACCCAGTACTTC
TRBJ2-5 | TRBV29-1 | many | TRBD1 | CSVEFRGQGVETQYF | TGCAGCGTTGAATTCAGAGGACAGGGAGTTGAGACCCAGTACTTC
TRBJ2-7 | TRBV24-1 | . | . | CATSDSAGKEYEQYF | TGTGCCACCAGTGATTCGGCAGGGAAGGAATACGAGCAGTACTTC
TRBJ2-1 | TRBV28 | few | TRBD1 | CASSFIKVIIESWDRDYNEQFF | TGTGCCAGCAGTTTCATTAAGGTGATTATTGAGTCCTGGGACAGGGACTACAATGAGCAGTTCTTC
TRBJ2-7 | TRBV6-1 | . | . | CASNQKEQYF | TGTGCCAGCAACCAAAAGGAGCAGTACTTC
TRBJ2-2 | TRBV7-8 | . | TRBD2 | CASSLAQKLAVGELFF | TGTGCCAGCAGCTTAGCGCAAAAACTAGCGGTCGGGGAGCTGTTTTTT
TRBJ1-2 | TRBV25-1 | . | . | CASSEWDGPNNYGYTF | TGTGCCAGCAGTGAATGGGACGGACCAAATAACTATGGCTACACCTTC
TRBJ2-2 | TRBV6-5 | . | TRBD2 | CASSYSRLAGPTGELFF | TGTGCCAGCAGTTACAGTAGGCTAGCGGGACCCACCGGGGAGCTGTTTTTT
TRBJ1-2 | TRBV7-9 | . | . | CASSLGQLANYGYTF | TGTGCCAGCAGCTTAGGTCAACTAGCTAACTATGGCTACACCTTC
TRBJ2-1 | TRBV9 | . | TRBD2 | CASSDGLAGHNEQFF | TGTGCCAGCAGCGACGGACTAGCGGGACACAATGAGCAGTTCTTC
TRBJ2-5 | TRBV5-1 | many | . | CASSLFGVEEETQYF | TGCGCCAGCAGCTTGTTTGGGGTGGAGGAAGAGACCCAGTACTTC
TRBJ1-2 | TRBV20-1 | few | TRBD1 | CSARDGTGDGYTF | TGCAGTGCTAGAGATGGGACAGGGGATGGCTACACCTTC
TRBJ1-3 | TRBV2 | few | . | CASSEPGHGNTIYF | TGTGCCAGCAGTGAGCCCGGACATGGAAACACCATATATTTT
TRBJ2-3 | TRBV5-5 | many | . | CASSLGPGEDTQYF | TGTGCCAGCAGCTTGGGACCCGGGGAAGATACGCAGTATTTT
TRBJ2-1 | TRBV9 | . | . | CASSVGQTEQFF | TGTGCCAGCAGCGTAGGACAAACTGAGCAGTTCTTC
TRBJ2-1 | TRBV28 | . | . | CASSLAFQGGNEQFF | TGTGCCAGCAGTTTAGCGTTCCAGGGGGGCAATGAGCAGTTCTTC
TRBJ2-7 | TRBV5-1 | . | TRBD2 | CASSPSPTSGVTYEQYF | TGCGCCAGCAGCCCCAGCCCGACTAGCGGGGTTACCTACGAGCAGTACTTC
TRBJ2-1 | TRBV20-1 | . | TRBD2 | CSARGRDYFYEQFF | TGCAGTGCTAGAGGGCGGGACTATTTTTATGAGCAGTTCTTC
TRBJ2-3 | TRBV7-9 | few | . | CASSLSSGRDADTQYF | TGTGCCAGCAGCTTATCATCAGGGCGCGACGCAGATACGCAGTATTTT
TRBJ2-5 | TRBV18 | . | . | CASSTSPGARETQYF | TGTGCCAGCTCAACGAGCCCCGGGGCGCGAGAGACCCAGTACTTC
TRBJ2-5 | TRBV4-1 | few | . | CASSQEGGLETQYF | TGCGCCAGCAGCCAAGAGGGGGGGCTGGAGACCCAGTACTTC
TRBJ2-3 | TRBV4-2 | few | . | CASSQDLGQRRDTQYF | TGTGCCAGCAGCCAAGATTTAGGGCAGAGGCGAGATACGCAGTATTTT
TRBJ1-6 | TRBV4-2 | . | . | CASSQVPAETISPLHF | TGTGCCAGCAGCCAAGTTCCGGCAGAAACAATATCACCCCTCCACTTT
TRBJ2-4 | TRBV7-9 | . | TRBD1 | CASNGQGAAKNIQYF | TGTGCCAGCAACGGACAGGGGGCAGCCAAAAACATTCAGTACTTC
TRBJ2-2 | TRBV4-3 | . | . | CASSQDHRGIGELFF | TGCGCCAGCAGCCAAGATCATCGGGGGATCGGGGAGCTGTTTTTT
TRBJ2-3 | TRBV4-3 | many | TRBD2 | CASSQRTAGGRTDTQYF | TGCGCCAGCAGCCAAAGGACAGCGGGAGGTCGCACAGATACGCAGTATTTT